This entry lists 11 T cell receptor beta chains sequenced from one sample in a study of cytomegalovirus exposure and HLA in healthy donors. It was with 60 Vbeta and 13 Jbeta primers that the PCR ran. Data came from immunoSEQ multiplex PCR; TCRdb stores just in-frame clones and leaves some out. Of roughly 120,000 clones listed, about 82% are singletons. The source material was PBMCs. Every receptor here comes from a man younger than 40 in good health and CMV-seronegative.

The chain has TRBV28 and TRBJ1-1; D ambiguous. There are 13 residues in the CDR3. The germline V gene encodes CDR1 MDHEN and CDR2 SYDVKM. V dropped 6 bases and J dropped 1 base, with 9 bases sitting between them. CDR3 bases: TGTGCCAGCAGCAGTACAGCGAACACTGAAGCTTTCTTT. Its protein is CASSSTANTEAFF.

The J gene is TRBJ1-2, the V gene TRBV21-1; the table names TRBD1, a call not compared with the DNA. TRBV21-1 is labeled a pseudogene. This CDR3 comprises 13 residues. For the CDR3, the DNA is TGTGCCAGCAGCGGACAGGCCAACTATGGCTACACCTTC. Encoded protein: CASSGQANYGYTF.

The gene calls are TRBV2 and TRBJ1-1; D gene ambiguous. Looked up from germline, CDR1 is SNHLY and CDR2 is FYNNEI. The CDR3 is made up of 14 amino acids. V lost 4 bases to trimming and J lost 5 bases, with 14 bases between them. CDR3 residues: CASSGAGVATEAFF. The CDR3 bases are TGTGCCAGCAGTGGGGCCGGGGTGGCTACTGAAGCTTTCTTT.

The genes are TRBV27 and TRBJ1-1, with D tentatively TRBD1 (6 bases). Germline V CDR1 and CDR2: MNHEY, SMNVEV (reference sequence). Trimming removed 6 bases from V and 0 bases from J, with 11 bases in between. The CDR3 covers 14 residues. The CDR3 coding sequence is TGTGCCAGCAGGCCGACAGGAATGAACACTGAAGCTTTCTTT. Protein: CASRPTGMNTEAFF.

The V and J genes are TRBV28 and TRBJ2-7, with 7 bases that match TRBD1. The CDR3 is 18 residues long. Germline V gene lookup returns CDR1 MDHEN and CDR2 SYDVKM. With 2 bases clipped from V and 1 base from J, the junction kept 14 bases outside the gene matches. DNA of the CDR3: TGTGCCAGCAGTTTAGGCATAGGGGGCTGGGGTGCTTCCTACGAGCAGTACTTC. This codes for CASSLGIGGWGASYEQYF.

This chain joins TRBV7-8 and TRBJ2-1; 8 nucleotides agree with TRBD2. This CDR3 has 16 residues. Germline values: CDR1 SGHVS, CDR2 FQNEAQ. The V and J ends lost 1 base and 8 bases, in that order; junction bases with no gene match: 10. This CDR3 is CASSLDLTGGPDEQFF. Written as DNA, the CDR3 is TGTGCCAGCAGCTTAGACTTGACGGGAGGGCCCGATGAGCAGTTCTTC. The variable domain in full, completed from reference TRBV7-8 and TRBJ2-1, reads GAGVSQSPRYKVAKRGQDVALRCDPISGHVSLFWYQQALGQGPEFLTYFQNEAQLDKSGLPSDRFFAERPEGSVSTLKIQRTQQEDSAVYLCASSLDLTGGPDEQFFGPGTRLTVL.

This clone appeared once. The chain is built from TRBV5-1 and TRBJ1-1; D may be TRBD1 (6 bases). The CDR3 covers 15 residues. With 0 bases removed from V and 2 bases from J, the gap between germline ends came to 11 bases. The germline V gene encodes CDR1 SGHRS and CDR2 YFSETQ. CDR3 bases: TGCGCCAGCAGCTTGGGGAGGGGGGGCAACACTGAAGCTTTCTTT. This encodes CASSLGRGGNTEAFF. Looking up the rest from reference TRBV5-1 and TRBJ1-1 gives the full variable domain: KAGVTQTPRYLIKTRGQQVTLSCSPISGHRSVSWYQQTPGQGLQFLFEYFSETQRNKGNFPGRFSGRQFSNSRSEMNVSTLELGDSALYLCASSLGRGGNTEAFFGQGTRLTVV.

The chain links TRBV19 to TRBJ1-2; 7 nucleotides agree with TRBD1. This CDR3 has 15 amino acids. The junction had 9 bases not matched to a gene; V was cut back by 3 bases and J by 5 bases. Germline CDR1 is LNHDA and CDR2 is SQIVND (reference sequence). The CDR3 DNA reads TGTGCCAGTAGTATCGCGGGACAGATGACTTATGGCTACACCTTC. Translated, it gives CASSIAGQMTYGYTF.

The chain joins TRBV6-6 to TRBJ2-7, with D perhaps matching TRBD1 (6 bases). Germline CDR1 reads MNHNY; CDR2 reads SVGAGI (reference sequence). V dropped 4 bases and J dropped 4 bases, with 11 bases sitting between them. The CDR3 is 13 amino acids. CDR3 loop: CASSLNRVYEQYF. DNA of the CDR3: TGTGCCAGCAGTTTAAACAGGGTATACGAGCAGTACTTC.

The chain has TRBV2 and TRBJ1-6; D is perhaps TRBD1 (6 bases). The V gene lost 6 bases and the J gene lost 7 bases, with 7 bases spanning the gap. The CDR3 is 12 amino acids. In germline, CDR1 is SNHLY, CDR2 FYNNEI. The CDR3 DNA reads as TGTGCCAGCAGGAGGGGGAATTCACCCCTCCACTTT. Translating gives CASRRGNSPLHF.

Ten or more counts support this clone. The J gene is TRBJ1-4, the V gene TRBV4-2; D gene uncertain. The V end lost 5 bases, the J end lost 7 bases, and 5 bases lay between the germline ends. This CDR3 spans 11 amino acids. In germline, CDR1 is LGHNA, CDR2 YNFKEQ. Written as DNA, the CDR3 is TGTGCCAGCAGCACGGGTGAAAAACTGTTTTTT. Amino acids: CASSTGEKLFF.